Below, 29 T cell receptor beta chains from the same sample are listed, as sequenced in a study of T cells expressing NK-cell markers. TCRdb reprocessed the 5' RACE reads and stores each CDR3 protein as one record, lacking DNA. This repertoire includes 150,000 to 170,000 distinct CDR3 sequences. Source material: blood T cells: a sorted CD56 or NKG2C T cell subset, CD4+ or CD8+ T cells, or bulk PBMC T cells (not recorded which). All receptors come from a woman aged 50 to 65 in good health.

The chain combines TRBV4-1 with TRBJ2-3; the D gene TCRdb calls, TRBD2, cannot be checked with no DNA. The CDR3 runs 19 residues. CDR1 MGHRA and CDR2 YSYEKL come from the germline V gene. This chain's CDR3 is CASSPYPGLAGESTDTQYF.

This chain joins TRBV7-9 and TRBJ1-4; TCRdb's D call of TRBD1 is untestable without DNA. This CDR3 has 16 amino acids. Germline V gene data show CDR1 as SEHNR and CDR2 as FQNEAQ (reference sequence). CDR3 amino acids: CASSFQGGATNEKLFF.

The genes are TRBV4-1 and TRBJ1-2. From germline, CDR1 is MGHRA and CDR2 YSYEKL. The CDR3 is 15 residues long. The CDR3 loop reads CASSPEGGTTGGYTF.

The V gene is TRBV6-1, the J gene TRBJ2-7; with no DNA, the TCRdb D assignment of TRBD1 cannot be verified. CDR1 MNHNS and CDR2 SASEGT come from the germline V gene. The CDR3 consists of 14 residues. This CDR3 is CASTWGAPNYEQYF.

The chain uses TRBV13 and TRBJ2-1; TCRdb reports TRBD1, a call that lacks DNA to check it against. This CDR3 region has 13 residues. CDR1 and CDR2 (germline): PRHDT, FYEKMQ (reference sequence). CDR3 residues: CASSSDIPNEQFF.

The chain has TRBV4-1 and TRBJ1-1; the TRBD1 assignment by TCRdb is unverifiable without DNA. Germline V gene sequence: CDR1 MGHRA, CDR2 YSYEKL. The CDR3 sequence is 14 residues long. The CDR3 sequence is CASSHGQATNEAFF.

The rearrangement joins TRBV6-5 to TRBJ2-6. The CDR3 runs to 15 residues. Germline V gene data show CDR1 as MNHEY and CDR2 as SVGAGI. The CDR3: CASSYLRSGANVLTF.

The chain has TRBV13 and TRBJ1-1; checking the TCRdb D call of TRBD1 is not possible without DNA. CDR3 length: 12 residues. Germline V gives CDR1 PRHDT, CDR2 FYEKMQ (reference sequence). The CDR3 protein is CASGGMNTEAFF. Supplemented by reference TRBV13 and TRBJ1-1, the full variable domain reads AAGVIQSPRHLIKEKRETATLKCYPIPRHDTVYWYQQGPGQDPQFLISFYEKMQSDKGSIPDRFSAQQFSDYHSELNMSSLELGDSALYFCASGGMNTEAFFGQGTRLTVV.

The chain couples TRBV30 to TRBJ2-1; the D call from TCRdb, TRBD2, cannot be confirmed without DNA. The CDR3 spans 15 residues. CDR1 and CDR2 (germline): GTSNPN, SVGIG (reference sequence). CDR3 in amino acids: CAWSVTSGLHNEQFF. Full variable domain (remainder filled in from reference TRBV30 and TRBJ2-1): SQTIHQWPATLVQPVGSPLSLECTVEGTSNPNLYWYRQAAGRGLQLLFYSVGIGQISSEVPQNLSASRPQDRQFILSSKKLLLSDSGFYLCAWSVTSGLHNEQFFGPGTRLTVL.

This chain uses TRBV20-1 with TRBJ2-1; TCRdb gives TRBD2 as the D gene, but with no DNA this cannot be confirmed. This CDR3 region has 14 residues. Germline V gives CDR1 DFQATT, CDR2 SNEGSKA (reference sequence). CDR3 loop: CSARVLAGNNEQFF.

This chain joins TRBV5-6 and TRBJ1-5; TCRdb's assignment of TRBD1 cannot be checked, as there is no DNA. CDR1 and CDR2 from the germline V gene are SGHDT and YYEEEE. This CDR3 spans 15 amino acids. This CDR3 is CASSFSGQSSQPQHF.

V and J are TRBV10-3 and TRBJ2-1; no DNA is available, so the TRBD1 call from TCRdb remains unchecked. Germline V gene data show CDR1 as ENHRY and CDR2 as SYGVKD. The CDR3 spans 14 residues. CDR3 residues: CAISTPTGNNEQFF.

The rearrangement uses TRBV7-9 and TRBJ2-4; TCRdb selects TRBD2, and the lack of DNA leaves this call unchecked. Germline CDR1 SEHNR, CDR2 FQNEAQ (reference sequence). This CDR3 is 14 amino acids long. The CDR3 loop is CASMEGQAKNIQYF.

This rearrangement joins TRBV7-8 to TRBJ2-1; the TCRdb D gene call, TRBD2, has no DNA to confirm it. The germline CDR1 and CDR2 sequences are SGHVS and FQNEAQ. The CDR3 extends over 17 amino acids. Here the CDR3 reads CASSLLGTSFSYNEQFF.

The chain uses TRBV7-9 and TRBJ2-1. Per the germline V gene, CDR1 is SEHNR and CDR2 is FQNEAQ (reference sequence). There are 11 residues in the CDR3. CDR3 sequence: CASSSDHEQFF. Based on the CDR3 plus reference TRBV7-9 and TRBJ2-1, the full variable domain is DTGVSQNPRHKITKRGQNVTFRCDPISEHNRLYWYRQTLGQGPEFLTYFQNEAQLEKSRLLSDRFSAERPKGSFSTLEIQRTEQGDSAMYLCASSSDHEQFFGPGTRLTVL.

The gene calls are TRBV5-1 and TRBJ2-3; TCRdb reports TRBD2, a call that lacks DNA to check it against. The CDR3 is 18 residues long. Germline CDR1 SGHRS, CDR2 YFSETQ. The CDR3 reads CASSPYRGPTSVADTQYF.

The CDR3 region is CASSAPTGEGQGNEQFF. V usage is TRBV9 and J usage is TRBJ2-1; TCRdb gives TRBD2 as the D gene, but with no DNA this cannot be confirmed. Germline CDR1 reads SGDLS; CDR2 reads YYNGEE. This CDR3 region has 17 residues.

V usage is TRBV27 and J usage is TRBJ2-7. Germline CDR1 MNHEY, CDR2 SMNVEV (reference sequence). The CDR3 totals 12 residues. CDR3 sequence reads: CASGLRSYEQYF.

J is TRBJ2-1 and V is TRBV18; no DNA is available, so the TRBD2 call from TCRdb remains unchecked. The CDR3 contains 15 residues. Germline CDR1 is KGHSH and CDR2 is LQKENI. CDR3 in amino acids: CASSPPLADYNEQFF.

The chain carries TRBV6-4 and TRBJ2-3; without DNA, the TCRdb call of TRBD2 cannot be checked. The CDR3 is 14 residues long. Germline V gene lookup returns CDR1 MRHNA and CDR2 SNTAGT. CDR3 loop: CASSVREGADTQYF.

This chain connects TRBV7-6 to TRBJ2-2. Germline CDR1 reads SGHVS; CDR2 reads FNYEAQ. There are 11 residues in the CDR3. CDR3 in amino acids: CASSFTRELFF.

This chain connects TRBV11-2 to TRBJ2-2; TCRdb designates TRBD1, a call that cannot be tested without DNA. The V gene's germline CDR1 is SGHAT and CDR2 FQNNGV. CDR3 size: 14 residues. The CDR3 reads CASRRTANTGELFF.

The V gene is TRBV14, the J gene TRBJ2-5; without DNA, the TCRdb call of TRBD2 cannot be checked. This CDR3 is 14 amino acids long. Germline CDR1 and CDR2: SGHDN and FVKESK. This chain's CDR3 is CASSQAGGGETQYF.

V usage is TRBV12-3 or TRBV12-4 and J usage is TRBJ2-1; TCRdb's D call of TRBD1 is untestable without DNA. CDR3 length: 15 amino acids. CDR3: CASSLGRETGNEQFF.

This CDR3 is CASSPIGLAVYNEQFF. The J gene is TRBJ2-1, the V gene TRBV6-5; there is no DNA to check the TCRdb D call of TRBD2. Germline values: CDR1 MNHEY, CDR2 SVGAGI. The length of the CDR3 is 16 residues.

The chain joins TRBV12-5 to TRBJ2-1; as DNA is missing, the TRBD2 call by TCRdb cannot be tested. Germline CDR1 and CDR2: LGHNT and FRNRAP. The CDR3 loop spans 15 amino acids. The CDR3 protein is CASGFVAGVKNEQFF.

The chain combines TRBV13 with TRBJ2-2; TCRdb picks TRBD2, but there is no DNA to check that call. Looked up from germline, CDR1 is PRHDT and CDR2 is FYEKMQ (reference sequence). The CDR3 is 16 amino acids. The CDR3 loop is CASSQRLASYTGELFF. The variable domain in full, completed from reference TRBV13 and TRBJ2-2, reads AAGVIQSPRHLIKEKRETATLKCYPIPRHDTVYWYQQGPGQDPQFLISFYEKMQSDKGSIPDRFSAQQFSDYHSELNMSSLELGDSALYFCASSQRLASYTGELFFGEGSRLTVL.

The genes are TRBV4-1 and TRBJ2-5; the TCRdb call, TRBD1, lacks DNA for checking. Germline values: CDR1 MGHRA, CDR2 YSYEKL. The CDR3 covers 17 residues. CDR3 region: CASSQDWDRRYQETQYF.

This chain links TRBV27 with TRBJ2-1; absent DNA, TCRdb's TRBD2 call cannot be checked. This CDR3 comprises 14 residues. Germline lookup yields CDR1 MNHEY and CDR2 SMNVEV (reference sequence). The CDR3 loop reads CASTPGSTYNEQFF.